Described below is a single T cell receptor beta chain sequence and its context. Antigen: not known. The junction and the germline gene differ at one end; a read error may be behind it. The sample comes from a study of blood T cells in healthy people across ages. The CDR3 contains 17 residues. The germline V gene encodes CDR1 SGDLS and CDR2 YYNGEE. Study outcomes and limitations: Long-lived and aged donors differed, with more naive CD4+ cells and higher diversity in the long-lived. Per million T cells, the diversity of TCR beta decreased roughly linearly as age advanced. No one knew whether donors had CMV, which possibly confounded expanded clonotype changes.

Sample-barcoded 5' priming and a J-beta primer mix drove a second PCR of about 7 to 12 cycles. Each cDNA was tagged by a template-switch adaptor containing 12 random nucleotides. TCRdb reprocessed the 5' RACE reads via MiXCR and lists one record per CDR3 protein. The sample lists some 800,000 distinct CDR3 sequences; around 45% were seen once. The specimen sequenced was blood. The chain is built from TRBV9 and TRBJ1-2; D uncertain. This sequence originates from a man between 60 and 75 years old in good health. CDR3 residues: CASSVAIDLSEHYDYTF. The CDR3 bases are TGTGCCAGCAGCGTAGCGATCGATTTGAGCGAGCACTATGACTACACCTTC.